The 22 T cell receptor beta chains below all came from one sample that was sequenced in a study of technical replicates of blood from a handful of donors. Here immunoSEQ multiplex PCR was the method, and the copy in TCRdb shows in-frame clones only, minus some. The top ten hold around 4% of the sample, which has tens of thousands of clones, 80% to 90% seen once. Specimen: PBMCs. The origin of the receptors is a human donor in good health. Some clones in this sample may be carry-over from other donors' samples.

V and J are TRBV2 and TRBJ2-3, with 8 bases lining up with TRBD1. The trim removed 6 bases at V and 1 base at J, leaving 3 bases unmatched. From germline, CDR1 is SNHLY and CDR2 FYNNEI. The CDR3 totals 14 residues. The CDR3 coding sequence is TGTGCCAGCAGCCCGGACAGGGGCACAGATACGCAGTATTTT. As protein: CASSPDRGTDTQYF.

This chain uses TRBV29-1 with TRBJ1-1; TRBD1 matches at 7 bases. The CDR3 sequence is 12 residues long. Germline loops: CDR1 SQVTM, CDR2 ANQGSEA. The ends lost 8 bases at V and 3 bases at J; junction bases unmatched: 6. Here the CDR3 reads CSYGQADTEAFF. The CDR3 DNA reads TGCAGCTATGGACAGGCCGACACTGAAGCTTTCTTT. The full variable domain, with the rest looked up from reference TRBV29-1 and TRBJ1-1, is SAVISQKPSRDICQRGTSLTIQCQVDSQVTMMFWYRQQPGQSLTLIATANQGSEATYESGFVIDKFPISRPNLTFSTLTVSNMSPEDSSIYLCSYGQADTEAFFGQGTRLTVV.

The rearrangement uses TRBV2 and TRBJ2-3, with 12 bases identical to TRBD1. The trim removed 5 bases at V and 5 bases at J, leaving 5 bases unmatched. CDR1 SNHLY and CDR2 FYNNEI come from the germline V gene. The CDR3 extends over 15 amino acids. The CDR3 region is CASSRGQGAGDTQYF. The CDR3 DNA is TGTGCCAGCAGTAGGGGACAGGGGGCCGGAGATACGCAGTATTTT. The full variable domain, with the rest looked up from reference TRBV2 and TRBJ2-3, is EPEVTQTPSHQVTQMGQEVILRCVPISNHLYFYWYRQILGQKVEFLVSFYNNEISEKSEIFDDQFSVERPDGSNFTLKIRSTKLEDSAMYFCASSRGQGAGDTQYFGPGTRLTVL.

This clone was seen more than once but under ten times. The chain links TRBV5-1 to TRBJ1-5, with 7 bases lining up with TRBD1. After removal of 5 bases from V and 4 bases from J, the junction contained 9 bases not matched to a gene. Germline CDR1 reads SGHRS; CDR2 reads YFSETQ. The CDR3 runs to 15 residues. CDR3 amino acids: CASSPTGAGNQPQHF. The CDR3 region has the DNA TGCGCCAGCAGTCCCACAGGGGCAGGTAATCAGCCCCAGCATTTT.

The J gene is TRBJ2-2, the V gene TRBV5-1; 10 nucleotides line up with TRBD2. Trimming cost V 5 bases and J 5 bases; bases outside gene matches: 12. CDR1 is SGHRS, CDR2 YFSETQ, per germline. This CDR3 is 17 amino acids long. CDR3 sequence (DNA): TGCGCCAGCAGTCAGTCAGCGGGGGGGCCGGTTACCGGGGAGCTGTTTTTT. This translates into CASSQSAGGPVTGELFF.

J is TRBJ2-3 and V is TRBV19, with a tentative D call TRBD2 (6 bases). Between the trimmed V and J ends, which lost 5 bases and 0 bases, there was a span of 12 bases. The CDR3 length is 15 residues. Germline CDR1 reads LNHDA; CDR2 reads SQIVND (reference sequence). The CDR3 reads CASSLSGGSTDTQYF. The DNA of the CDR3 is TGTGCCAGTAGTCTATCCGGGGGTAGCACAGATACGCAGTATTTT.

V and J are TRBV7-9 and TRBJ1-1, with D possibly matching TRBD1 (5 bases). With 1 base removed from V and 5 bases from J, the gap between germline ends came to 14 bases. The CDR3 loop spans 15 amino acids. The germline V gene has CDR1 SEHNR and CDR2 FQNEAQ (reference sequence). The CDR3 here is CASSLVTALGTEAFF. The CDR3 DNA reads as TGTGCCAGCAGCTTAGTGACAGCCCTGGGGACTGAAGCTTTCTTT.

The chain joins TRBV6-6 to TRBJ2-3; D call uncertain. This CDR3 contains 13 residues. The germline CDR1 and CDR2 sequences are MNHNY and SVGAGI (reference sequence). V gave up 5 bases and J gave up 3 bases, with 9 bases separating them. DNA for the CDR3: TGTGCCAGCAGTCTCACGGAGACAGATACGCAGTATTTT. Encoded protein: CASSLTETDTQYF.

The rearrangement links TRBV29-1 to TRBJ1-4, with D perhaps TRBD1 (5 bases). CDR3 length equals 13 residues. V was trimmed by 1 base and J by 6 bases, leaving 9 bases between them. Germline values: CDR1 SQVTM, CDR2 ANQGSEA. CDR3 region: CSVEARGYEKLFF. For the CDR3, the DNA is TGCAGCGTTGAAGCGCGGGGGTATGAAAAACTGTTTTTT.

The rearrangement uses TRBV6-5 and TRBJ1-5; 10 bases map to TRBD1. There are 13 residues in the CDR3. V shed 6 bases, J shed 4 bases, and the junction held 0 bases outside the gene matches. Germline-derived CDR1 and CDR2 are MNHEY and SVGAGI. This CDR3 is CASRGQGNQPQHF. The CDR3 DNA reads as TGTGCCAGCAGGGGACAGGGGAATCAGCCCCAGCATTTT.

This clone was counted at least ten times. The chain links TRBV29-1 to TRBJ1-5; TRBD1 matches at 10 bases. Germline CDR1 SQVTM, CDR2 ANQGSEA. This CDR3 spans 13 amino acids. Trimming cost V 4 bases and J 7 bases; bases outside gene matches: 4. The CDR3 loop reads CSVGGTGDQPQHF. The DNA for the CDR3 is TGCAGCGTTGGGGGGACAGGGGACCAGCCCCAGCATTTT.

The genes are TRBV4-1 and TRBJ1-1, with 7 bases that match TRBD1. Germline-derived CDR1 and CDR2 are MGHRA and YSYEKL. The CDR3 runs 13 residues. Trimming at V came to 4 bases and at J to 6 bases, leaving 5 bases not matched to a gene. CDR3 amino acids: CASSRQGGSEAFF. DNA for the CDR3: TGCGCCAGCAGCCGTCAGGGGGGCTCTGAAGCTTTCTTT.

This clone was seen only once. The chain recombines TRBV4-3 with TRBJ2-7; tentative D call: TRBD2 (5 bases). The CDR3 is made up of 14 amino acids. Deletions cut 4 bases from V and 0 bases from J, with 10 bases between. CDR1 LGHNA and CDR2 YSLEER come from the germline V gene. As DNA, the CDR3 is TGCGCCAGCAGCCTAATCCGGGACTCCTACGAGCAGTACTTC. Protein sequence: CASSLIRDSYEQYF.

This chain links TRBV27 with TRBJ1-5; a possible D gene is TRBD1 (5 bases). V was clipped by 6 bases and J by 0 bases, with 12 bases between them. In germline, CDR1 is MNHEY, CDR2 SMNVEV (reference sequence). This CDR3 contains 15 residues. This CDR3 is CASRGHLYSNQPQHF. CDR3 nucleotide sequence: TGTGCCAGCAGAGGACACCTCTATAGCAATCAGCCCCAGCATTTT.

The J gene is TRBJ2-2, the V gene TRBV19, with TRBD2 as a possible D gene (6 bases). CDR1 and CDR2 (germline): LNHDA, SQIVND (reference sequence). This CDR3 comprises 16 residues. The V end was cut by 1 base, the J end by 8 bases, with 17 bases between. CDR3 coding DNA: TGTGCCAGTAGTATAGGAAGCGCCAAGGCGGGAGGGGAGCTGTTTTTT. Protein: CASSIGSAKAGGELFF.

The chain joins TRBV11-2 to TRBJ2-2; 8 nucleotides line up with TRBD1. Germline V CDR1 and CDR2: SGHAT, FQNNGV. CDR3 length equals 17 residues. V was pared by 4 bases and J by 0 bases, with 7 bases of the junction left unmatched. CDR3 sequence: CASSSRWTGPNTGELFF. The CDR3 DNA reads as TGTGCCAGCAGCTCCCGGTGGACAGGGCCGAACACCGGGGAGCTGTTTTTT.

The V and J genes are TRBV15 and TRBJ2-5, with 7 bases identical to TRBD2. CDR1 is LNHNV, CDR2 YYDKDF, per germline (reference sequence). V lost 0 bases, J lost 3 bases, and 7 bases stayed unmatched. The CDR3 consists of 16 residues. CDR3: CATSRDIGLAEETQYF. The DNA for the CDR3 is TGTGCCACCAGCAGAGATATTGGTCTAGCGGAAGAGACCCAGTACTTC.

The rearrangement joins TRBV10-2 to TRBJ1-4; the match to TRBD1 covers 7 bases. Trimming at V came to 5 bases and at J to 4 bases, leaving 4 bases not matched to a gene. This CDR3 region has 14 residues. CDR1 WSHSY and CDR2 SAAADI come from the germline V gene. DNA of the CDR3: TGCGCCAGCAGTACTGGACAGGTTAATGAAAAACTGTTTTTT. Its translation: CASSTGQVNEKLFF.

The chain carries TRBV2 and TRBJ2-5; TRBD2 agrees at 8 bases. Germline trimming cut 3 bases from V and 0 bases from J; bases unmatched to any gene: 6. In germline, CDR1 is SNHLY, CDR2 FYNNEI. The CDR3 extends over 16 amino acids. This chain's CDR3 is CASSEGGGGYQETQYF. CDR3 sequence (DNA): TGTGCCAGCAGTGAGGGTGGCGGGGGGTACCAAGAGACCCAGTACTTC.

This rearrangement joins TRBV5-1 to TRBJ2-5; 9 nucleotides align to TRBD1. The end of the DNA fits TRBJ2-7 better, so the J call may be wrong. This CDR3 has 14 amino acids. Germline CDR1 and CDR2: SGHRS and YFSETQ. The CDR3 region is CASSTTGGYYEQYF. DNA of the CDR3: TGCGCCAGCAGCACGACAGGGGGGTACTACGAGCAGTACTTC.

The rearrangement joins TRBV30 to TRBJ2-1, with 12 bases aligning to TRBD1. The germline gives CDR1 GTSNPN, CDR2 SVGIG (reference sequence). This CDR3 is 18 amino acids long. Trimming took 3 bases from V and 7 from J; bases not matched to a gene: 16. The CDR3 region is CAWSRAEFGTGGRNEQFF. CDR3 DNA: TGTGCCTGGAGCCGAGCTGAATTCGGGACAGGGGGCAGGAATGAGCAGTTCTTC.

This chain joins TRBV27 and TRBJ2-7; D possibly corresponds to TRBD1 (6 bases). This CDR3 has 14 residues. V was shortened by 5 bases and J by 1 base, with 12 bases between the two germline ends. The germline V gene encodes CDR1 MNHEY and CDR2 SMNVEV (reference sequence). The CDR3 DNA reads TGTGCCAGCAGTGTCGAACAGGGTTCCTACGAGCAGTACTTC. Residues: CASSVEQGSYEQYF.